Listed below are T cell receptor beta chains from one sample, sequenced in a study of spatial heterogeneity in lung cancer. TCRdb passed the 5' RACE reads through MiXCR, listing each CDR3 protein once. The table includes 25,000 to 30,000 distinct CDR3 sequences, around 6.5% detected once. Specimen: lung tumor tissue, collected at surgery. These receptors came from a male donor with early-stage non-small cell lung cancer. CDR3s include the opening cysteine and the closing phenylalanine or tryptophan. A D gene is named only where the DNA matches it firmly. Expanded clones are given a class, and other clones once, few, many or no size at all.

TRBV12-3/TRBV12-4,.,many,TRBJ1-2,CASSTANYGYTF,TGTGCCAGCAGTACAGCTAACTATGGCTACACCTTC
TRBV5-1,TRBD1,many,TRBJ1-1,CASSLGQGWMNTEAFF,TGCGCCAGCAGCTTGGGACAGGGCTGGATGAACACTGAAGCTTTCTTT
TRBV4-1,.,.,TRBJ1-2,CASSPHPSGALYGYTF,TGCGCCAGCAGCCCTCATCCCTCAGGAGCCCTCTATGGCTACACCTTC
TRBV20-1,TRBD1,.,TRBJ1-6,CSAIYRDREPLHF,TGCAGTGCTATTTACCGGGACAGGGAACCCCTCCACTTT
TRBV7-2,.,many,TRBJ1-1,CASSSRSGDTEAFF,TGTGCCAGCAGCTCTAGGAGTGGGGATACTGAAGCTTTCTTT
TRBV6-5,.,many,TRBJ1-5,CASSPWRGDYSNQPQHF,TGTGCCAGCAGCCCCTGGCGGGGGGATTATAGCAATCAGCCCCAGCATTTT
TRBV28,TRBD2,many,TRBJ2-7,CASRPSGGVPLYF,TGTGCCAGCAGACCTAGCGGGGGGGTCCCCCTGTACTTC
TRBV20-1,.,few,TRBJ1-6,CSARDWSQNSPLHF,TGCAGTGCTAGAGATTGGTCGCAGAATTCACCCCTCCACTTT
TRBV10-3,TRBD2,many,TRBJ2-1,CAISGTGLAGGNEQFF,TGTGCCATCAGTGGTACAGGACTAGCGGGGGGTAATGAGCAGTTCTTC
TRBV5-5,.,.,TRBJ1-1,CASSPWKGQAGPEAFF,TGTGCCAGCAGCCCATGGAAGGGCCAGGCCGGGCCTGAAGCTTTCTTT
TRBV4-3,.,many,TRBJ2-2,CASSLNRASTGELFF,TGCGCCAGCAGCCTAAACAGGGCTTCAACCGGGGAGCTGTTTTTT
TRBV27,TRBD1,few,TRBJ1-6,CASSLRGLSSYNSPLHF,TGTGCCAGCAGTTTAAGGGGGCTCAGCTCCTATAATTCACCCCTCCACTTT
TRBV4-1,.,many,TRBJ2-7,CASSQGQGLSYEQYF,TGCGCCAGCAGCCAAGGACAGGGACTCTCCTACGAGCAGTACTTC
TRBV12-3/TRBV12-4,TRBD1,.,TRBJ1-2,CASSFEVTGAGGYTF,TGTGCCAGCAGTTTTGAGGTGACAGGGGCTGGCGGCTACACCTTC
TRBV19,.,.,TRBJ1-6,CASSARAVGSPLHF,TGTGCCAGTAGTGCGAGGGCAGTTGGTTCACCCCTCCACTTT
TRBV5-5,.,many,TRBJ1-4,CASSLRRWDEKLFF,TGTGCCAGCAGCTTAAGAAGGTGGGATGAAAAACTGTTTTTT
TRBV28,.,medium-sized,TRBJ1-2,CASGLSPYYGYTF,TGTGCCAGCGGTTTGAGCCCCTACTATGGCTACACCTTC
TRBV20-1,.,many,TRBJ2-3,CSATLGGTQYF,TGCAGTGCTACCCTAGGGGGTACGCAGTATTTT
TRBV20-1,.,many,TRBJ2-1,CSADREQFF,TGCAGTGCCGACCGTGAGCAGTTCTTC
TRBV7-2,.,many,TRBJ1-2,CASSLDWVGYYGYTF,TGTGCCAGCAGCTTAGATTGGGTCGGTTACTATGGCTACACCTTC
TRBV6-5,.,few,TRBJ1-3,CASSRGSTGSGNTIYF,TGTGCCAGCAGTAGGGGCTCGACAGGATCCGGAAACACCATATATTTT
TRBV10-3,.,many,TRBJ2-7,CAISSTAYEQYF,TGTGCCATCAGTAGCACAGCCTACGAGCAGTACTTC
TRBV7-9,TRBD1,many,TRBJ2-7,CASSPIGQAGYEQYF,TGTGCCAGCAGCCCCATCGGACAGGCTGGCTACGAGCAGTACTTC
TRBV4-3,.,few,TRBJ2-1,CASRADRSSYNEQFF,TGCGCCAGCAGAGCAGATCGAAGCTCCTACAATGAGCAGTTCTTC
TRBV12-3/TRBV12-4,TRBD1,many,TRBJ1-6,CASSVALTGDSPLHF,TGTGCCAGCAGTGTGGCTTTAACAGGGGACTCACCCCTCCACTTT
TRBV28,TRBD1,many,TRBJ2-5,CASSLGRQGRRTQYF,TGTGCCAGCAGTTTAGGGCGACAGGGGCGCCGGACCCAGTACTTC
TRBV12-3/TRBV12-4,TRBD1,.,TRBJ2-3,CASRIGTGGTDTQYF,TGTGCCAGCAGAATTGGGACAGGGGGCACAGATACGCAGTATTTT
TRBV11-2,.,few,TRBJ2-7,CASSLALGYRSYEQYF,TGTGCCAGCAGCTTAGCTCTTGGTTACAGGTCCTACGAGCAGTACTTC
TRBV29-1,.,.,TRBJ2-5,CSAARGREETQYF,TGCAGCGCCGCCCGGGGGCGTGAAGAGACCCAGTACTTC
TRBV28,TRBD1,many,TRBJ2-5,CASQTGTNQETQYF,TGTGCCAGTCAGACAGGGACCAACCAAGAGACCCAGTACTTC
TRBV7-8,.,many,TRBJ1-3,CASSPTRPGMSSGNTIYF,TGTGCCAGCAGCCCGACGAGGCCGGGGATGTCCTCTGGAAACACCATATATTTT
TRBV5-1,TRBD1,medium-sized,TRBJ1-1,CASSFAGTGVMNTEAFF,TGCGCCAGCAGCTTCGCCGGGACAGGGGTGATGAACACTGAAGCTTTCTTT
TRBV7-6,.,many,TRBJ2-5,CASSLVLERDETQYF,TGTGCCAGCAGCTTAGTCCTAGAGAGGGACGAGACCCAGTACTTC
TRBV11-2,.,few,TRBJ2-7,CASSQVGTLSYEQYF,TGTGCCAGCAGCCAGGTTGGGACCCTCTCCTACGAGCAGTACTTC
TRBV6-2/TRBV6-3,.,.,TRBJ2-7,CASSTEGIILFSYEQYF,TGTGCCAGCAGTACGGAGGGGATTATTCTCTTCTCCTACGAGCAGTACTTC
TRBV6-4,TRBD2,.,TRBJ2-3,CASSVSPEGGRDTQYF,TGTGCCAGCAGTGTTTCCCCAGAGGGAGGGAGAGATACGCAGTATTTT
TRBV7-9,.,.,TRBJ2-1,CASSLGNRFNEQFF,TGTGCCAGCAGCTTAGGGAACCGTTTCAATGAGCAGTTCTTC
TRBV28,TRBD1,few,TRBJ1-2,CASSSPDRGLYGYTF,TGTGCCAGCAGTTCCCCGGACAGGGGTCTCTATGGCTACACCTTC
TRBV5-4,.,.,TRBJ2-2,CASSPRGTTNTGELFF,TGTGCCAGCAGCCCTCGGGGGACAACGAACACCGGGGAGCTGTTTTTT
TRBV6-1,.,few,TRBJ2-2,CATGQDLVSTGELFF,TGTGCCACAGGGCAGGACCTCGTTAGTACCGGGGAGCTGTTTTTT
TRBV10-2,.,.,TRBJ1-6,CASSEANNSPLHF,TGCGCCAGCAGTGAGGCGAACAATTCACCCCTCCACTTT
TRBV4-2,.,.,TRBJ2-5,CASSQDLGSQETQYF,TGTGCCAGCAGCCAAGATCTAGGCAGCCAAGAGACCCAGTACTTC
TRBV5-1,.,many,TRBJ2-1,CASSKDNPGRNEQFF,TGCGCCAGCAGCAAGGACAATCCGGGGCGCAATGAGCAGTTCTTC
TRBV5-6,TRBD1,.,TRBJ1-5,CASSLPQSGSQGVYQPQHF,TGTGCCAGCAGCTTGCCGCAAAGTGGGTCACAGGGGGTTTATCAGCCCCAGCATTTT
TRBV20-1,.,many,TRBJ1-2,CSASSPSVRGIGGYTF,TGCAGTGCTAGTTCCCCATCAGTCCGGGGGATAGGTGGCTACACCTTC
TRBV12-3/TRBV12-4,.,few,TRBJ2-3,CASSHISSTDTQYF,TGTGCCAGCAGTCATATATCTAGCACAGATACGCAGTATTTT
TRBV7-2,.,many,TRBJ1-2,CASSPGPGFEGYTF,TGTGCCAGCAGCCCGGGACCTGGCTTTGAGGGCTACACCTTC
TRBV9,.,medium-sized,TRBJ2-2,CASSANSWELFF,TGTGCCAGCAGCGCGAATAGTTGGGAGCTGTTTTTT
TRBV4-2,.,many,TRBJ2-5,CASSQDGQPQETQYF,TGTGCCAGCAGCCAAGATGGGCAGCCTCAAGAGACCCAGTACTTC
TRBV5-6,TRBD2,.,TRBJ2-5,CASSLVRSGAQYF,TGTGCCAGCAGCTTGGTGAGGAGCGGGGCCCAGTACTTC